The TCR beta chain described here comes from a study of response to subunit inactivated influenza vaccine. Regarding the study as a whole: Each seasonal influenza vaccination recruits few new T cells, the authors suggested.

TCRdb re-analysed the RT-PCR reads in MiXCR, keeping a single row per CDR3 protein. Among over 150,000 distinct CDR3 sequences listed, around a tenth were seen once. This clonotype was counted many times. Its antigen is currently unknown. In germline, CDR1 is SEHNR, CDR2 FQNEAQ (reference sequence). CDR3 length: 14 amino acids. Deletions cut 1 base from V and 3 bases from J, with 7 bases between. The TCR originated in a man in his forties or fifties who received an inactivated influenza vaccine. V usage is TRBV7-9 and J usage is TRBJ1-3; D may be TRBD1 (6 bases). The sequences come from non-naive T cells sorted from PBMCs, collected on the day of vaccination. The CDR3 protein is CASSLGTVGNTIYF. CDR3 sequence (DNA): TGTGCCAGCAGCTTAGGGACAGTTGGAAACACCATATATTTT.